This TCR beta chain appears in the sequencing data of a study of blood T cell repertoires in COVID-19. Background on the study: Italy, Spain and the United States were the sources of the convalescent and acute COVID-19 samples.

Sequencing was performed with immunoSEQ multiplex PCR; in TCRdb, only in-frame clones are kept and a portion is missing. The sample lists about 250,000 clones, 85% to 90% seen once, with approximately 9.5% in the top ten. CDR3 length: 15 residues. Trimming stripped 2 bases from V and 3 bases from J, with 14 bases between. CDR1 and CDR2 (germline): SGDLS, YYNGEE. Across 24 US areas, participants ranged in age from roughly 18 to 89 years. Membership in each cohort depended on participant-reported clinical history. The V gene is TRBV9, the J gene TRBJ1-2, with a tentative D call TRBD1 (5 bases). The receptor was derived from a man in his forties who had recovered from COVID-19. The sample consisted of PBMCs or T cells enriched from blood (not recorded which). Here the CDR3 reads CASSVLGVSYYGYTF. In DNA, the CDR3 is TGTGCCAGCAGCGTCCTAGGGGTTTCTTACTATGGCTACACCTTC.